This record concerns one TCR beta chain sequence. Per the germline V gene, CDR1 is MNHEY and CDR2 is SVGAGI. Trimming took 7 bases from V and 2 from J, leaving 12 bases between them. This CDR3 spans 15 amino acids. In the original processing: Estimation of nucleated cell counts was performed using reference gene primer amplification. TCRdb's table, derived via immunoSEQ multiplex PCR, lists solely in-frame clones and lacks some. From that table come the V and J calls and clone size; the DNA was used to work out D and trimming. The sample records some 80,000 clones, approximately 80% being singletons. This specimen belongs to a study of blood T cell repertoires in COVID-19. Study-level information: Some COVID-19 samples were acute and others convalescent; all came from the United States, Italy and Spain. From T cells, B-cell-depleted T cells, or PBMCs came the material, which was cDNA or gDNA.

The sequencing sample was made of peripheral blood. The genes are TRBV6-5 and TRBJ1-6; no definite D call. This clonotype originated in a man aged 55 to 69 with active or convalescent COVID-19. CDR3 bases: TGTGCCAGCATTGTCCAGGCGACCTATAATTCACCCCTCCACTTT. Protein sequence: CASIVQATYNSPLHF.